This paragraph reports one T cell receptor (beta chain). These data are taken from a study of blood T cell repertoires in COVID-19. Study-level background: The United States, Italy and Spain supplied acute and convalescent COVID-19 samples.

Only in-frame clones appear in the TCRdb table, and some are missing; sequencing was by immunoSEQ multiplex PCR. The table shows 350,000 to 450,000 clones, with approximately 90% occurring only once. The cohort comprised adults aged about 18 to 90 years residing in approximately 25 US areas. A case of COVID-19 had been met by exposed participants within 2 weeks before study entry. With 5 bases removed from V and 4 bases from J, the gap between germline ends came to 20 bases. The germline gives CDR1 SGHVS, CDR2 FNYEAQ. The CDR3 totals 16 residues. The V call is TRBV7-6, the J call TRBJ1-2; D perhaps matches TRBD1 (6 bases). This clonotype was obtained from a woman aged 40 to 50 who had been exposed to COVID-19. Sequencing input: PBMCs or T cells enriched from blood (not recorded which). The CDR3 here is CASSPSGGAGSYGYTF. The CDR3 bases are TGTGCCAGCAGCCCATCCGGGGGGGCAGGGAGCTATGGCTACACCTTC.